This is a list of T cell receptor beta chains from one sample in a study of blood T cell repertoires in COVID-19. Profiled with immunoSEQ multiplex PCR; TCRdb holds only in-frame clones, not every one. The profile shows some 190,000 clones, over 75% of them singletons. Sequencing was done on a sample of peripheral blood. These receptors were obtained from a man aged 55 to 70 with acute or convalescent COVID-19. The CDR3 runs from the conserved cysteine through the conserved F or W. D genes are given only for firm matches. Rows may omit the clone size; those that give it use once, few, many or a size class.

J | length | D | size | V | DNA | CDR3
TRBJ2-7 | 13 | . | . | TRBV5-5 | TGTGCCAGCAGCCGACAGGTATCCTACGAGCAGTACTTC | CASSRQVSYEQYF
TRBJ2-2 | 14 | . | . | TRBV27 | TGTGCCAGCAGTTTATTCCGGTACACCGGGGAGCTGTTTTTT | CASSLFRYTGELFF
TRBJ2-1 | 14 | TRBD2 | . | TRBV2 | TGTGCCTCCCAGAGGACTAGCATCTACAATGAGCAGTTCTTC | CASQRTSIYNEQFF
TRBJ1-2 | 15 | . | . | TRBV6-5 | TGTGCCAGCAGTTACTCGTACGGGTCTGGGTATGGCTACACCTTC | CASSYSYGSGYGYTF
TRBJ2-7 | 17 | . | . | TRBV23-1 | TGCGCCAGCAGTCAAAGGGTCCCGGGAATGAGCTCCTACGAGCAGTACTTC | CASSQRVPGMSSYEQYF
TRBJ1-5 | 14 | . | . | TRBV9 | TGTGCCAGCAGCTCGCACAGAGCCGACCAGCCCCAGCATTTT | CASSSHRADQPQHF
TRBJ1-1 | 16 | TRBD1 | . | TRBV4-2 | TGTGCCAGCAGCCAAGATCGTCCAGGGGGGCACACTGAAGCTTTCTTT | CASSQDRPGGHTEAFF
TRBJ2-2 | 14 | TRBD2 | few | TRBV5-4 | TGTGCCAGCAGCTTCCTAGCGGGAGCCGGGGAGCTGTTTTTT | CASSFLAGAGELFF
TRBJ2-2 | 14 | TRBD1 | . | TRBV6-2/TRBV6-3 | TGTGCCAGCAGTTACGACAGGGGGCGAACGGAGCTGTTTTTT | CASSYDRGRTELFF
TRBJ1-1 | 14 | . | . | TRBV5-1 | TGCGCCAGCAGCTTGGAAGGGGGAAGCGCTGAAGCTTTCTTT | CASSLEGGSAEAFF
TRBJ2-1 | 13 | . | . | TRBV4-1 | TGCGCCAGCAGCCACCCCCAGTCCAATGAGCAGTTCTTC | CASSHPQSNEQFF
TRBJ2-3 | 13 | . | . | TRBV5-4 | TGTGCCAGCAGCTTGGAGCTTGGAGATACGCAGTATTTT | CASSLELGDTQYF
TRBJ1-1 | 14 | . | . | TRBV18 | TGTGCCAGCTCGGAGGGGCTACGAGGCACTGAAGCTTTCTTT | CASSEGLRGTEAFF
TRBJ2-2 | 15 | . | . | TRBV7-9 | TGTGCCAGCAGCTTAGTGGCCGCGGGCACCGGGGAGCTGTTTTTT | CASSLVAAGTGELFF
TRBJ2-1 | 13 | . | . | TRBV6-6 | TGTGCCAGCAGTAACCCCCCGGGAAGTGAGCAGTTCTTC | CASSNPPGSEQFF
TRBJ2-2 | 13 | . | . | TRBV7-2 | TGTGCCAGCAGCTCACAACTAGCCGGGGAGCTGTTTTTT | CASSSQLAGELFF
TRBJ2-1 | 15 | . | . | TRBV6-6 | TGTGCCAGCAGCCCGGGTAGCGGCGGAGGGAGTGAGCAGTTCTTC | CASSPGSGGGSEQFF
TRBJ1-5 | 19 | TRBD1 | . | TRBV7-2 | TGTGCCAGCAGCTTATACCCTCCGACAGGGGGTCGTGGCAATCAGCCCCAGCATTTT | CASSLYPPTGGRGNQPQHF
TRBJ1-6 | 19 | . | . | TRBV27 | TGTGCCAGCAGGACAACCGGGACAACCAAATCTACGGTTATCTCACCCCTCCACTTT | CASRTTGTTKSTVISPLHF
TRBJ2-2 | 15 | . | . | TRBV4-2 | TGTGCCAGCAGCCAAGAGGAGGCTTACACCGGGGAGCTGTTTTTT | CASSQEEAYTGELFF
TRBJ1-2 | 13 | . | once | TRBV25-1 | TGTGCCAGCAGAGCTCAAGGGGGCTATGGCTACACCTTC | CASRAQGGYGYTF
TRBJ2-7 | 17 | TRBD1 | . | TRBV3-1/TRBV3-2 | TGTGCCAGCAGCCATAGGACAGGGGGCCCCCCCCTCTACGAGCAGTACTTC | CASSHRTGGPPLYEQYF
TRBJ2-7 | 17 | TRBD1 | . | TRBV3-1/TRBV3-2 | TGTGCCAGCAGCCAAGTCTCCCGGGACAGGGGCTCCTACGAGCAGTACTTC | CASSQVSRDRGSYEQYF
TRBJ2-1 | 19 | TRBD2 | . | TRBV10-3 | TGTGCCATCAGCCAACTAGCGGGAGGGCCTCATGATAAATACAATGAGCAGTTCTTC | CAISQLAGGPHDKYNEQFF
TRBJ2-5 | 15 | . | . | TRBV27 | TGTGCCAGCAGTTCCCCCTATGGGGGGAAAGAGACCCAGTACTTC | CASSSPYGGKETQYF
TRBJ2-1 | 15 | TRBD1 | once | TRBV20-1 | TGCAGTGCTAGTCCGGACAGGGGAACTTTCAATGAGCAGTTCTTC | CSASPDRGTFNEQFF
TRBJ1-5 | 13 | . | . | TRBV2 | TGTGCCAGCACCCGGACAGTGAATCAGCCCCAGCATTTT | CASTRTVNQPQHF
TRBJ2-3 | 15 | TRBD2 | . | TRBV7-9 | TGTGCCAGCAGCTTTGGCACTAGCGGTGCAGATACGCAGTATTTT | CASSFGTSGADTQYF
TRBJ1-4 | 15 | TRBD1 | . | TRBV2 | TGTGCCAGCAGGGGACAGGAGTCCTCTCATGAAAAACTGTTTTTT | CASRGQESSHEKLFF
TRBJ1-3 | 16 | TRBD1 | . | TRBV7-9 | TGTGCCAGCAGCTCCGACAGGGTCCTCTCTGGAAACACCATATATTTT | CASSSDRVLSGNTIYF
TRBJ1-4 | 14 | . | . | TRBV10-3 | TGTGCCATCAGTGACCGACAGCTGAATGAAAAACTGTTTTTT | CAISDRQLNEKLFF
TRBJ2-2 | 16 | TRBD2 | . | TRBV27 | TGTGCCAGCAGATGGTCTATAGCGGGAGGTACCGGGGAGCTGTTTTTT | CASRWSIAGGTGELFF
TRBJ2-5 | 14 | . | . | TRBV14 | TGTGCCAGCAACCAACCCTACCCCCGGGTGACCCAGTACTTC | CASNQPYPRVTQYF
TRBJ2-7 | 16 | TRBD2 | . | TRBV7-8 | TGTGCCAGCAGCTTAAGCTTAGCGGGATTCTCCTACGAGCAGTACTTC | CASSLSLAGFSYEQYF
TRBJ1-1 | 16 | . | . | TRBV10-3 | TGTGCCATCAGTGATCTATCCGGGGGGCTACACACTGAAGCTTTCTTT | CAISDLSGGLHTEAFF
TRBJ2-5 | 17 | TRBD2 | . | TRBV3-1/TRBV3-2 | TGTGCCAGCAGCCAAGACGACCGGACTAGCGCTAAAGAGACCCAGTACTTC | CASSQDDRTSAKETQYF
TRBJ2-5 | 14 | . | . | TRBV19 | TGTGCCAGTACCAGAGGGGGGGGCGAGGAGACCCAGTACTTC | CASTRGGGEETQYF
TRBJ1-1 | 17 | TRBD1 | few | TRBV9 | TGTGCCAGCAGCGTAGCCCGGGACAGGGCCTTGGTGACTGAAGCTTTCTTT | CASSVARDRALVTEAFF
TRBJ2-1 | 14 | TRBD2 | . | TRBV19 | TGTGCCAGTCGCTTAGCGGGATTCCTTAATGAGCAGTTCTTC | CASRLAGFLNEQFF
TRBJ1-5 | 13 | . | . | TRBV7-2 | TGTGCCAGCAGCCAGGGTATGTGGCAGCCCCAGCATTTT | CASSQGMWQPQHF
TRBJ2-5 | 11 | . | few | TRBV2 | TGTGCCAGCAGTATGACTCCCGCACAGTACTTC | CASSMTPAQYF
TRBJ2-1 | 12 | . | . | TRBV3-1/TRBV3-2 | TGTGCCAGCAGCCAATCTGAGAATGAGCAGTTCTTC | CASSQSENEQFF
TRBJ2-5 | 16 | . | . | TRBV7-9 | TGTGCCAGCAGCTTAGCGGGGCAGCGGGCCAGTGGGACCCAGTACTTC | CASSLAGQRASGTQYF
TRBJ1-5 | 12 | . | . | TRBV10-3 | TGTGCCACACAGGAGAAGAATCAGCCCCAGCATTTT | CATQEKNQPQHF
TRBJ1-1 | 13 | . | . | TRBV3-1/TRBV3-2 | TGTGCCAGCAGCCAATCGACAGGCTGGGAAGCTTTCTTT | CASSQSTGWEAFF
TRBJ2-7 | 11 | . | . | TRBV6-1 | TGTGCCAGCAGTGAATCGACTAGTCGGTCCTTC | CASSESTSRSF
TRBJ1-1 | 15 | . | . | TRBV28 | TGTGCCAGCAGTCCTGGAGGAAGTTTCCGGCCATTAGCTTTCTTT | CASSPGGSFRPLAFF
TRBJ1-1 | 14 | . | . | TRBV3-1/TRBV3-2 | TGTGCCAGCAGCCAACAAAACACGAACACTGAAGCTTTCTTT | CASSQQNTNTEAFF
TRBJ1-5 | 13 | . | . | TRBV6-5 | TGTGCCAGCAGTTCCCGGTCGGGTCAGCCCCAGCATTTT | CASSSRSGQPQHF
TRBJ2-5 | 16 | TRBD2 | . | TRBV14 | TGTGCCAGCAGCCAAGGATCAGCGGGAGTCCAAGAGACCCAGTACTTC | CASSQGSAGVQETQYF
TRBJ2-1 | 17 | TRBD2 | few | TRBV29-1 | TGCAGCGTTGAAGGACTAGCGGGAGGGAGCTCCTACAATGAGCAGTTCTTC | CSVEGLAGGSSYNEQFF
TRBJ2-1 | 15 | TRBD2 | . | TRBV6-5 | TGTGCCAGCAGCCGAAGCGGGAGCAGGACGGATGAGCAGTTCTTC | CASSRSGSRTDEQFF
TRBJ2-1 | 14 | TRBD2 | . | TRBV7-6 | TGTGCCAGCAGCTATACGGCGGGAGGCGGAGAGCAGTTCTTC | CASSYTAGGGEQFF
TRBJ2-3 | 15 | . | . | TRBV7-2 | TGTGCCAGCAGCTTAGGCGGGACTAGCACAGATACGCAGTATTTT | CASSLGGTSTDTQYF
TRBJ1-1 | 14 | TRBD1 | . | TRBV19 | TGTGCCAGTAGGGAGGGGACAGTGAACACTGAAGCTTTCTTT | CASREGTVNTEAFF
TRBJ2-1 | 17 | . | . | TRBV30 | TGTGCCGGGGGTGGCAGGGGCGCGGATGGTTCCTACAATGAGCAGTTCTTC | CAGGGRGADGSYNEQFF
TRBJ2-2 | 15 | . | . | TRBV5-1 | TGCGCCAGCAGCGGCGGGGCGTCAGACGCCGGGGAGCTGTTTTTT | CASSGGASDAGELFF
TRBJ1-1 | 14 | . | . | TRBV19 | TGTGCCAGTAGTGGGGGGTCGAGGGCGGCTGAAGCTTTCTTT | CASSGGSRAAEAFF
TRBJ1-6 | 17 | TRBD1 | . | TRBV27 | TGTGCCAGCAGTTTATATGGAGACAGGGGTTCTAATTCACCCCTCCACTTT | CASSLYGDRGSNSPLHF